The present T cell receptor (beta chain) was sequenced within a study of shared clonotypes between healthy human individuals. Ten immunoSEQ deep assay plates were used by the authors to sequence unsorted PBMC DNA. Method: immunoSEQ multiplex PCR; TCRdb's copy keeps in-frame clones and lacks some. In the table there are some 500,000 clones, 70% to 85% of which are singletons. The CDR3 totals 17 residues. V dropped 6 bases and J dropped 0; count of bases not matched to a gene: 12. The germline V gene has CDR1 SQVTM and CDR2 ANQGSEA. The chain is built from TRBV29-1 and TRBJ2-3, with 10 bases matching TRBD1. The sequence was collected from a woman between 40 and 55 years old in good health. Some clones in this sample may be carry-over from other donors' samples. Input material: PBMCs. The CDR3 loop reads CSVVPGQGRPSTDTQYF. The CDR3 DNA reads TGCAGCGTCGTCCCGGGACAGGGGCGACCTAGCACAGATACGCAGTATTTT.